This TCR beta chain was documented in a study of CD8 T cells in Susac syndrome. RNA, at about 0.45 to 1 ug, was reverse transcribed with random hexamers. One entry per CDR3 protein, called by TCRdb with MiXCR from the immunoSEQ multiplex PCR reads. The sample lists about 180,000 distinct CDR3 sequences; approximately 95% were seen once. The study sequenced TCR beta in blood CD8+ and CD4+ T cells. Negative isolation was applied to CD8+ and CD4+ T cells, and FACS enrichment was applied to TEMRA cells. CDR1 LGHDT and CDR2 YNNKEL come from the germline V gene (reference sequence). Trimming pared 10 bases from V and 1 base from J, leaving 8 bases between. The CDR3 is 11 amino acids.

The chain couples TRBV3-1 to TRBJ2-7; possibly TRBD1 for D (6 bases). Specimen: CD4+ T cells from PBMCs. This clonotype was obtained from a human donor with multiple sclerosis. The CDR3 loop is CATQGSYEQYF. The CDR3 bases are TGTGCCACACAGGGTTCCTACGAGCAGTACTTC.